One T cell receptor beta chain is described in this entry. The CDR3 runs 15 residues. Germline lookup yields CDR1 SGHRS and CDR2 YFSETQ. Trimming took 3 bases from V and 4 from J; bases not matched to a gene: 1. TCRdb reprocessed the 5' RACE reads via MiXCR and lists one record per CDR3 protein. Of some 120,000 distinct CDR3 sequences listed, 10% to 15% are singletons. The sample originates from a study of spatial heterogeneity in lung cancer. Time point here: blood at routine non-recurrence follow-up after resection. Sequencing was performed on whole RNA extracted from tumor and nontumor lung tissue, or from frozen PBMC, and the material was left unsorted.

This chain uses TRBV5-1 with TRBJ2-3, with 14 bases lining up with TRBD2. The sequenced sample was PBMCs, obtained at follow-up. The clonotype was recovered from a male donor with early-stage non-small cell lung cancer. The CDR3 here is CASSWTSGGPDTQYF. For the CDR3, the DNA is TGCGCCAGCAGCTGGACTAGCGGGGGGCCAGATACGCAGTATTTT.